The 9 T cell receptor beta chains presented below share a single source sample, sequenced in a study of blood T cells in healthy people across ages. Next came a second PCR, run for about 7 to 12 cycles, which used a sample-barcoded 5' primer along with a J-beta primer mix. TCRdb called the 5' RACE reads again in MiXCR, with one record for every CDR3 protein. This sample has under 750,000 distinct CDR3 sequences, with more than 45% found just once. The sequencing sample was made of blood. The source of these receptors is a man older than 75 in good health.

V and J are TRBV7-9 and TRBJ1-2, with 7 positions matching TRBD1. Germline lookup yields CDR1 SEHNR and CDR2 FQNEAQ (reference sequence). Losses at the gene ends were 5 bases for V and 4 bases for J; bases not matched to a gene: 7. The CDR3 extends over 14 amino acids. For the CDR3, the DNA is TGTGCCAGCAGCGAGGGGGCAGGCCCCTATGGCTACACCTTC. Translation: CASSEGAGPYGYTF.

The gene calls are TRBV3-1 and TRBJ2-4; D is perhaps TRBD1 (6 bases). The DNA matches TRBJ2-7 better at its end, which makes the J call doubtful. The CDR3 contains 14 residues. Looked up from germline, CDR1 is LGHDT and CDR2 is YNNKEL (reference sequence). The chain's CDR3 is CASSQDRGHYEQYF. The CDR3 nucleotides read TGTGCCAGCAGCCAAGACAGGGGACACTACGAGCAGTACTTC.

A few counts support this clonotype. This chain uses TRBV10-3 with TRBJ1-4; D ambiguous. CDR3 size: 13 residues. Germline V gene lookup returns CDR1 ENHRY and CDR2 SYGVKD. Trimming shortened V by 0 bases and J by 2 bases, and 1 base separated the two germline ends. CDR3 sequence (DNA): TGTGCCATCAGTGAGTCTACTAATGAAAAACTGTTTTTT. This gives the protein CAISESTNEKLFF.

This clonotype was detected only a few times. CDR3 sequence: CASGENTGELFF. The CDR3 DNA sequence: TGTGCCAGCGGGGAGAACACCGGGGAGCTGTTTTTT. V and J are TRBV7-2 and TRBJ2-2; D gene uncertain. This CDR3 has 12 residues. V was cut by 8 bases and J by 1 base, with 5 bases left in between. CDR1 and CDR2 (germline): SGHTA, FQGNSA.

The chain couples TRBV20-1 to TRBJ2-1, with D uncertain. This CDR3 has 15 amino acids. Germline CDR1 is DFQATT and CDR2 is SNEGSKA (reference sequence). Trimming pared 3 bases from V and 2 bases from J, leaving 14 bases between. The CDR3 sequence is CSASPSAQTYNEQFF. The CDR3 region has the DNA TGCAGTGCTAGTCCCAGCGCGCAAACCTACAATGAGCAGTTCTTC.

This rearrangement joins TRBV5-1 to TRBJ2-1; 7 bases fit TRBD1. The V gene end was trimmed by 4 bases and the J gene end by 7 bases; junction bases not matched to a gene: 11. Germline assignment: CDR1 SGHRS and CDR2 YFSETQ. The CDR3 has 15 amino acids. CDR3 sequence: CASSRTGVQGNEQFF. The CDR3 coding sequence is TGCGCCAGCAGCCGGACAGGTGTTCAAGGGAATGAGCAGTTCTTC.

V usage is TRBV5-1 and J usage is TRBJ2-3; no firm D call. This CDR3 is 12 amino acids long. Germline V gene data show CDR1 as SGHRS and CDR2 as YFSETQ. V lost 8 bases, J lost 2 bases, and 9 bases lay in between. DNA for the CDR3: TGCGCCAGTCGGAGAGACACAGATACGCAGTATTTT. This translates into CASRRDTDTQYF.

The rearrangement links TRBV20-1 to TRBJ1-1; D unresolved. The CDR3 has 13 residues. Between the trimmed V and J ends, which lost 2 bases and 2 bases, there was a span of 9 bases. Germline-derived CDR1 and CDR2 are DFQATT and SNEGSKA (reference sequence). For the CDR3, the DNA is TGCAGTGCTAGAAACGAGGGAAACACTGAAGCTTTCTTT. Its translation: CSARNEGNTEAFF.

About this clonotype itself: A much larger clone lies a single base off, so this may be a read error. The J gene is TRBJ2-1, the V gene TRBV7-2; TRBD2 might be the D (5 bases). CDR1 and CDR2 (germline): SGHTA, FQGNSA. This CDR3 is built from 12 residues. CDR3 bases: TGTGCCGGCAGCAGAACTAGCAATGAGCAGTTCTTC. Translation: CAGSRTSNEQFF.